The 31 T cell receptor beta chains below come from one sample, sequenced in a study of T cells after yellow fever vaccination. TCRdb called the 5' RACE reads again in MiXCR, with one record for every CDR3 protein. The sample comprises some 160,000 distinct CDR3 sequences, 5.5% to 7.5% of which are singletons, and approximately 2.4% rests with the top ten. Here the sequenced sample was CD4+ T cells sorted from PBMCs, taken 5 days after the first yellow fever vaccination. These receptors came from a man younger than 30 who received the YFV17D yellow fever vaccine.

At least ten counts were recorded for this clonotype. This sequence joins TRBV24-1 and TRBJ2-3; 8 bases fit TRBD2. The CDR3 spans 17 residues. The junction had 14 bases not matched to a gene; V was cut back by 8 bases and J by 2 bases. CDR1 is KGHDR and CDR2 is SFDVKD in the germline V gene. The CDR3 region is CATTAPGTSGITDTQYF. CDR3 coding DNA: TGTGCCACCACCGCCCCCGGGACTAGTGGGATCACAGATACGCAGTATTTT.

This clonotype was detected only a few times. The chain joins TRBV9 to TRBJ2-1, with 8 nucleotides matching TRBD1. Germline V gene data show CDR1 as SGDLS and CDR2 as YYNGEE. The CDR3 runs to 14 residues. The junction had 8 bases not matched to a gene; V was cut back by 6 bases and J by 6 bases. The CDR3 DNA reads as TGTGCCAGCAACAAAGGACAGGGCGGCAATGAGCAGTTCTTC. Its translation is CASNKGQGGNEQFF.

This clonotype was observed a handful of times. This chain uses TRBV5-1 with TRBJ2-2, with D perhaps TRBD2 (5 bases). Germline assignment: CDR1 SGHRS and CDR2 YFSETQ. Trimming shortened V by 2 bases and J by 8 bases, and 13 bases separated the two germline ends. The CDR3 spans 14 residues. The DNA of the CDR3 is TGCGCCAGCAGCTTAAGGGTTGGAGGTGGGGAGCTGTTTTTT. It specifies CASSLRVGGGELFF.

The table lists this clonotype with many counts. V and J are TRBV6-5 and TRBJ1-4; D is unclear. CDR1 is MNHEY, CDR2 SVGAGI, per germline. V gave up 5 bases and J gave up 8 bases, with 18 bases separating them. CDR3 size: 15 residues. For the CDR3, the DNA is TGTGCCAGCAGTCTCGGGTTCCAAGTTGGGGAAAAACTGTTTTTT. Its protein product is CASSLGFQVGEKLFF.

The sample holds many counts of this clonotype. The chain carries TRBV4-1 and TRBJ2-7; D not certain. The CDR3 contains 15 residues. Germline lookup yields CDR1 MGHRA and CDR2 YSYEKL. Trimming removed 0 bases at V and 1 base at J, with 10 bases between. Here the CDR3 reads CASSQEGQYSYEQYF. The CDR3, as DNA: TGCGCCAGCAGCCAAGAAGGCCAGTATTCCTACGAGCAGTACTTC.

This clonotype was seen a few times. This rearrangement joins TRBV27 to TRBJ1-4; 8 bases are shared with TRBD1. V gave up 8 bases and J gave up 8 bases; unmatched junction bases: 16. Germline assignment: CDR1 MNHEY and CDR2 SMNVEV (reference sequence). The CDR3 spans 16 residues. The CDR3 reads CASYMDRDGGWEKLFF. CDR3 coding DNA: TGTGCCAGCTACATGGACAGGGATGGGGGATGGGAAAAACTGTTTTTT.

This clonotype was observed a handful of times. This chain links TRBV19 with TRBJ2-5, with a weak D call TRBD2 (5 bases). CDR1 is LNHDA and CDR2 is SQIVND in the germline V gene (reference sequence). The CDR3 is 14 residues long. V gave up 3 bases and J gave up 5 bases, with 13 bases separating them. The CDR3 region has the DNA TGTGCCAGTAGTATGGGGTCACCGGGGGAGACCCAGTACTTC. Its translation: CASSMGSPGETQYF.

The chain joins TRBV4-2 to TRBJ1-5; 8 bases line up with TRBD1. J gave up 2 bases and V 1 base, and 4 bases lay outside the gene matches. This CDR3 contains 16 residues. CDR1 is LGHNA, CDR2 YNFKEQ, per germline. The CDR3 sequence: CASSQGAQGGNQPQHF. CDR3 coding DNA: TGTGCCAGCAGCCAAGGGGCACAGGGGGGCAATCAGCCCCAGCATTTT.

The chain joins TRBV7-2 to TRBJ2-7; D not certain. This CDR3 contains 13 residues. The ends were cut back, 3 bases at V and 0 bases at J, with 6 bases in the middle. Germline CDR1 is SGHTA and CDR2 is FQGNSA. The CDR3 sequence: CASSFRASYEQYV. As DNA, the CDR3 is TGTGCCAGCAGCTTTAGGGCCTCCTACGAGCAGTACGTC.

The sample holds many counts of this clonotype. V and J are TRBV7-9 and TRBJ2-2, with 9 bases aligning to TRBD2. The germline CDR1 and CDR2 sequences are SEHNR and FQNEAQ (reference sequence). CDR3 length: 16 residues. Trimming took 5 bases from V and 7 from J; bases not matched to a gene: 11. CDR3: CASSPPRAGGNGELFF. Written as DNA, the CDR3 is TGTGCCAGCAGCCCTCCCCGGGCGGGAGGGAACGGGGAGCTGTTTTTT.

The chain recombines TRBV7-2 with TRBJ1-6, with 7 bases matching TRBD1. CDR1 and CDR2 (germline): SGHTA, FQGNSA. This CDR3 is built from 12 residues. After removal of 4 bases from V and 14 bases from J, the junction contained 5 bases not matched to a gene. This chain's CDR3 is CASSSRTGTLHF. The DNA for the CDR3 is TGTGCCAGCAGCTCCCGGACAGGAACCCTCCACTTT. Full variable domain (remainder filled in from reference TRBV7-2 and TRBJ1-6): GAGVSQSPSNKVTEKGKDVELRCDPISGHTALYWYRQSLGQGLEFLIYFQGNSAPDKSGLPSDRFSAERTGGSVSTLTIQRTQQEDSAVYLCASSSRTGTLHFGNGTRLTVT.

This clonotype was seen repeatedly, ten times or more. V usage is TRBV15 and J usage is TRBJ2-3; D not certain. Deletions cut 0 bases from V and 2 bases from J, with 6 bases between. From germline, CDR1 is LNHNV and CDR2 YYDKDF (reference sequence). This CDR3 comprises 14 residues. CDR3 coding DNA: TGTGCCACCAGCAGAGATCGGAACACAGATACGCAGTATTTT. It codes for CATSRDRNTDTQYF.

This chain links TRBV4-2 with TRBJ1-5; a possible D gene is TRBD1 (5 bases). There are 15 residues in the CDR3. Germline-derived CDR1 and CDR2 are LGHNA and YNFKEQ. Between the trimmed V and J ends, which lost 0 bases and 9 bases, there was a span of 15 bases. In DNA form, the CDR3 reads TGTGCCAGCAGCCAAGATCTCGGGGGGGAACGGCCCCAGCATTTT. Its protein product is CASSQDLGGERPQHF.

In its sample, this clonotype was seen a few times. The V call is TRBV4-1, the J call TRBJ2-5; the match to TRBD2 covers 7 bases. J was trimmed by 5 bases and V by 1 base; bases with no gene match: 10. This CDR3 has 16 amino acids. Germline CDR1 is MGHRA and CDR2 is YSYEKL. The DNA of the CDR3 is TGCGCCAGCAGCCAAGCCCTGTACGCGGGGGAGGAGACCCAGTACTTC. Protein: CASSQALYAGEETQYF.

Ten or more counts support this clonotype. The V gene is TRBV10-3, the J gene TRBJ2-3; 10 bases are shared with TRBD1. The CDR3 contains 15 residues. CDR1 ENHRY and CDR2 SYGVKD come from the germline V gene. V trimming: 6 bases; J trimming: 4 bases; junction bases outside the gene matches: 7. The CDR3 DNA is TGTGCCATCAGCAACCGGGACAGGGGTCCAGATACGCAGTATTTT. Its translation: CAISNRDRGPDTQYF.

The chain carries TRBV7-2 and TRBJ2-2, with unresolved D. V lost 5 bases and J lost 4, with 8 bases in between. The CDR3 contains 13 residues. The germline gives CDR1 SGHTA, CDR2 FQGNSA. The chain's CDR3 is CASSPDPTGELFF. The DNA for the CDR3 is TGTGCCAGCAGCCCGGATCCCACCGGGGAGCTGTTTTTT.

There are many counts of this clonotype. The CDR3 coding sequence is TGCGCCAGCAGCCCCCAAGGGGGGGGCAGATACATTCAGTACTTC. Translating gives CASSPQGGGRYIQYF. The rearrangement links TRBV4-3 to TRBJ2-4; the D gene is possibly TRBD2 (7 bases). The V and J ends lost 4 bases and 8 bases respectively, with 18 bases between them. CDR3 size: 15 residues. Germline CDR1 reads LGHNA; CDR2 reads YSLEER.

This clonotype showed up just a few times. The rearrangement links TRBV11-1 to TRBJ1-5, with D perhaps TRBD1 (6 bases). CDR3 length: 18 amino acids. V lost 1 base to trimming and J lost 0 bases, with 16 bases between them. CDR1 and CDR2 from the germline V gene are SGHAT and FQDESV (reference sequence). The CDR3 nucleotides are TGTGCCAGCAGCTTAGGGGGGGCAAGTGGTTATAGCAATCAGCCCCAGCATTTT. Amino acids: CASSLGGASGYSNQPQHF.

Details on this clonotype: With a much larger clone just one base away, this may be a read error. The genes are TRBV29-1 and TRBJ2-3; 7 bases map to TRBD2. The junction had 7 bases not matched to a gene; V was cut back by 3 bases and J by 7 bases. This CDR3 spans 13 amino acids. CDR1 and CDR2 (germline): SQVTM, ANQGSEA. This chain's CDR3 is CSVETSSANTQYF. The CDR3 DNA reads as TGCAGCGTTGAGACTAGCTCGGCGAATACGCAGTATTTT.

Turning to this clonotype: The conserved phenylalanine or tryptophan normally closing the CDR3 is absent here, so this likely arose from a read error. This sequence joins TRBV20-1 and TRBJ2-3; the match to TRBD1 covers 7 bases. V gave up 3 bases and J gave up 5 bases; unmatched junction bases: 8. In germline, CDR1 is DFQATT, CDR2 SNEGSKA (reference sequence). CDR3 size: 14 residues. CDR3 nucleotides: TGCAGTGCTAGCCCGACAGGGATTGGAGATACGCAGTATATT. It specifies CSASPTGIGDTQYI.

The chain employs TRBV7-8 and TRBJ2-3; tentatively, D is TRBD2 (5 bases). V was shortened by 4 bases and J by 4 bases, with 21 bases between the two germline ends. The CDR3 extends over 17 amino acids. Germline loops: CDR1 SGHVS, CDR2 FQNEAQ. This chain's CDR3 is CASSSPWRGRRSDTQYF. CDR3 bases: TGTGCCAGCAGCTCACCTTGGAGAGGGCGCCGATCAGATACGCAGTATTTT.

The chain combines TRBV2 with TRBJ2-5; a weak D match, TRBD2 (6 bases). This CDR3 spans 12 amino acids. Germline V CDR1 and CDR2: SNHLY, FYNNEI. Deletions cut 6 bases from V and 5 bases from J, with 10 bases between. The CDR3 coding sequence is TGTGCCAGCAGGGGGGACTCTGAGACCCAGTACTTC. It translates to CASRGDSETQYF. The variable domain in full, with the rest retrieved from reference TRBV2 and TRBJ2-5, is EPEVTQTPSHQVTQMGQEVILRCVPISNHLYFYWYRQILGQKVEFLVSFYNNEISEKSEIFDDQFSVERPDGSNFTLKIRSTKLEDSAMYFCASRGDSETQYFGPGTRLLVL.

This clonotype was seen ten or more times. The chain links TRBV12-3 or TRBV12-4 to TRBJ2-3, with 12 nucleotides matching TRBD2. The length of the CDR3 is 16 residues. Trimming removed 6 bases from V and 3 bases from J; junction bases left unmatched: 7. The CDR3 nucleotides are TGTGCCAGCAGCTCTAGCGGGGGGGCCGGGACAGATACGCAGTATTTT. It encodes CASSSSGGAGTDTQYF.

This clonotype showed up just a few times. The chain recombines TRBV12-3 or TRBV12-4 with TRBJ2-7; possibly TRBD1 or TRBD2 for D (6 bases each). The CDR3 covers 13 residues. V shed 3 bases and J shed 6 bases, with 12 bases lying between them. The CDR3 loop is CASSLRGATEQYF. CDR3 sequence (DNA): TGTGCCAGCAGTTTGAGGGGGGCAACCGAGCAGTACTTC.

The V gene is TRBV5-1, the J gene TRBJ1-1; D is undetermined. The germline CDR1 and CDR2 sequences are SGHRS and YFSETQ. This CDR3 contains 14 residues. V was clipped by 0 bases and J by 5 bases, with 11 bases between them. CDR3 residues: CASSLALAKTEAFF. DNA for the CDR3: TGCGCCAGCAGCTTGGCCTTGGCGAAGACTGAAGCTTTCTTT.

This clonotype was found a few times. This chain links TRBV5-1 with TRBJ2-7; a possible D gene is TRBD1 (5 bases). Germline values: CDR1 SGHRS, CDR2 YFSETQ. V gave up 3 bases and J gave up 0 bases, with 16 bases separating them. This CDR3 has 16 residues. The CDR3 reads CASSSGQGRSSYEQYF. The CDR3 nucleotides read TGCGCCAGCAGCTCCGGTCAGGGAAGAAGCTCCTACGAGCAGTACTTC.

This clonotype was recorded many times. The CDR3 sequence is CASSFGTYGYTF. The CDR3 region has the DNA TGTGCCAGCAGCTTTGGTACCTATGGCTACACCTTC. V and J are TRBV5-5 and TRBJ1-2, with D unclear. In germline, CDR1 is SGHKS, CDR2 YYEKEE (reference sequence). This CDR3 region has 12 residues. The V and J ends lost 2 bases and 4 bases respectively, with 6 bases between them.

This clonotype was seen ten or more times. The chain combines TRBV5-1 with TRBJ1-1; D remains ambiguous. Germline loops: CDR1 SGHRS, CDR2 YFSETQ. The length of the CDR3 is 15 residues. Trimming pared 1 base from V and 1 base from J, leaving 11 bases between. Written as DNA, the CDR3 is TGCGCCAGCAGCTTGTCAGGAGACGAGAACACTGAAGCTTTCTTT. Its translation is CASSLSGDENTEAFF.

This clonotype appeared many times. V gene TRBV7-9 combines with J gene TRBJ2-3, with 7 positions matching TRBD2. The germline V gene has CDR1 SEHNR and CDR2 FQNEAQ (reference sequence). Trimming took 3 bases from V and 4 from J; bases not matched to a gene: 4. The CDR3 has 14 residues. Written as DNA, the CDR3 is TGTGCCAGCAGCTTTGCTAGCGGTTCAGATACGCAGTATTTT. Translation gives CASSFASGSDTQYF.

In this sample, this clonotype turned up many times. This chain uses TRBV5-1 with TRBJ1-2; D is perhaps TRBD1 (6 bases). Looked up from germline, CDR1 is SGHRS and CDR2 is YFSETQ. The CDR3 has 13 amino acids. The V and J ends lost 4 bases and 1 base respectively, with 8 bases between them. The chain's CDR3 is CASSLDSNYGYTF. CDR3 DNA: TGCGCCAGCAGCCTGGACAGTAACTATGGCTACACCTTC.

This chain connects TRBV12-5 to TRBJ2-5; 9 nucleotides agree with TRBD1. Per the germline V gene, CDR1 is LGHNT and CDR2 is FRNRAP. The CDR3 is 16 amino acids. The V and J ends lost 0 bases and 5 bases, in that order; junction bases with no gene match: 7. In nucleotides, the CDR3 is TGTGCTAGTGGTTTGGTACTCCACAGGGGGCGGGAGACCCAGTACTTC. It encodes CASGLVLHRGRETQYF.